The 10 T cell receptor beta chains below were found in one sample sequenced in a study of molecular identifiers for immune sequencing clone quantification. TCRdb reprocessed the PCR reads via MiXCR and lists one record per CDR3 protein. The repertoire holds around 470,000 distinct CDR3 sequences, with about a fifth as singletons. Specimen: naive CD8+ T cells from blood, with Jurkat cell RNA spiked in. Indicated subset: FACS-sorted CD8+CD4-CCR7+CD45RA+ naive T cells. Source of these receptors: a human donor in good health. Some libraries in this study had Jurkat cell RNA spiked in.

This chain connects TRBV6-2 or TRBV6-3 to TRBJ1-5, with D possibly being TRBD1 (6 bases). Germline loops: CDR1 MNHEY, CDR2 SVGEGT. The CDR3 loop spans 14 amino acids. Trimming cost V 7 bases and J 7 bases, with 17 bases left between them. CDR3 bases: TGTGCCAGCAACGAGGGGGGGGTTATACAGCCCCAGCATTTT. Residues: CASNEGGVIQPQHF.

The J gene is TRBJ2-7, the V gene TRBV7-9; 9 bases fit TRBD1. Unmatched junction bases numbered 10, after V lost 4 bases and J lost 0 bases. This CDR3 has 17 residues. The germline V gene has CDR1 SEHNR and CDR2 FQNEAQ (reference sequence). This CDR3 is CASSSRVGQGDSYEQYF. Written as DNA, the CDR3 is TGTGCCAGCAGCTCGCGCGTGGGACAGGGCGACTCCTACGAGCAGTACTTC.

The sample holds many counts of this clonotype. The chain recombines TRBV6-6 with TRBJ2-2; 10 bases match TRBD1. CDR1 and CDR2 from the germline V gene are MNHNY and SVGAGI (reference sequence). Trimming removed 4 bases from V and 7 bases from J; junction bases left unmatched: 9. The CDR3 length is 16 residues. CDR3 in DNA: TGTGCCAGCAGTTTTGCGGGACAGGGGATCATCGGGGAGCTGTTTTTT. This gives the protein CASSFAGQGIIGELFF.

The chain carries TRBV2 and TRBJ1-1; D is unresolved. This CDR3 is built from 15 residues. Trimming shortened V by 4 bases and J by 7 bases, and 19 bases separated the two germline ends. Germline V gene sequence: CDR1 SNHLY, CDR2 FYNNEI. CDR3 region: CASSGIAGSRDEAFF. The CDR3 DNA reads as TGTGCCAGCAGTGGTATAGCCGGTTCAAGGGATGAAGCTTTCTTT.

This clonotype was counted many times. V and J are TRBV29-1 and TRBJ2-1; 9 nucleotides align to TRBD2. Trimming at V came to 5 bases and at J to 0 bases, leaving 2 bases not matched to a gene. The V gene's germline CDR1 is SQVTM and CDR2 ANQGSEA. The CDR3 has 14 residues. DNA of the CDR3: TGCAGCGTTACAGCGGGGGGCTCCTACAATGAGCAGTTCTTC. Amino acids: CSVTAGGSYNEQFF.

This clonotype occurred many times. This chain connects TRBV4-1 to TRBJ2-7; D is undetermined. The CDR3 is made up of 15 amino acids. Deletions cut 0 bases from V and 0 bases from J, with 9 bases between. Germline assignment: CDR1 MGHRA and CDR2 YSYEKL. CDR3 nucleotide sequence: TGCGCCAGCAGCCAAGATCCCGCAACCTCCTACGAGCAGTACTTC. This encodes CASSQDPATSYEQYF.

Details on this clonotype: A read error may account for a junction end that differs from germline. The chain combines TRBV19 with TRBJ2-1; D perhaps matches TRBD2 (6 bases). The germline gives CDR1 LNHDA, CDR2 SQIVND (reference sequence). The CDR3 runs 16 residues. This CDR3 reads CASSIGGRSYYNEQLF. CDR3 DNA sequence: TGTGCCAGTAGTATAGGTGGGAGGAGTTATTACAATGAGCAGCTCTTC.

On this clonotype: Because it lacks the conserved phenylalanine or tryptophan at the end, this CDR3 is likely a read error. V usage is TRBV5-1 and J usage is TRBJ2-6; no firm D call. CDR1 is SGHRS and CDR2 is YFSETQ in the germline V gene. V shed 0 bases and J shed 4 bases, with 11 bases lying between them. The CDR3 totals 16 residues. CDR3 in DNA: TGCGCCAGCAGCTTGGCTATGGGCAGAGGGGCCAACGTCCTGACTCTC. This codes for CASSLAMGRGANVLTL.

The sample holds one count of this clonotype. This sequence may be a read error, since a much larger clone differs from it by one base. The CDR3: CASSPPEGGPSSAEQFF. In DNA form, the CDR3 reads TGTGCCAGCAGTCCCCCGGAGGGGGGTCCAAGTAGTGCTGAGCAGTTCTTC. This chain connects TRBV12-3 or TRBV12-4 to TRBJ2-1; the D gene could be TRBD1 or TRBD2 (6 bases each). Trimming removed 5 bases at V and 9 bases at J, with 26 bases between. The CDR3 spans 17 residues.

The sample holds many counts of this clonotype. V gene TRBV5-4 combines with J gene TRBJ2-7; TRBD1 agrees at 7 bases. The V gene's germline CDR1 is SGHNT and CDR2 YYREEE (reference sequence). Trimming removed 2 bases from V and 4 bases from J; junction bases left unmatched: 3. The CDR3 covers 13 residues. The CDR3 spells CASSFQGVYEQYF. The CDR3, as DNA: TGTGCCAGCAGCTTTCAGGGGGTATACGAGCAGTACTTC.